What follows are 14 T cell receptor beta chains derived from one specimen sequenced in a study of control samples from healthy donors and cancer patients. Sequencing used immunoSEQ multiplex PCR; TCRdb keeps in-frame clones, though not all of them. The data contain about 28,000 clones, 70% to 80% of them singletons. The sample was PBMCs. These receptors were collected from a man between 60 and 75 years old with head and neck cancer.

The J gene is TRBJ1-1, the V gene TRBV27; a possible D gene is TRBD1 (6 bases). V lost 5 bases, J lost 4 bases, and 11 bases lay in between. The CDR3 extends over 13 amino acids. Germline CDR1 is MNHEY and CDR2 is SMNVEV (reference sequence). CDR3 sequence reads: CASSAGQSTEAFF. Here the CDR3 DNA reads TGTGCCAGCAGTGCCGGACAGAGCACTGAAGCTTTCTTT.

The V call is TRBV28, the J call TRBJ1-5, with D perhaps matching TRBD1 (6 bases). The CDR3 is 14 residues long. Trimming pared 7 bases from V and 0 bases from J, leaving 10 bases between. Germline V gene data show CDR1 as MDHEN and CDR2 as SYDVKM. DNA of the CDR3: TGTGCCAGCATTGGGGGCCCTAGCAATCAGCCCCAGCATTTT. It encodes CASIGGPSNQPQHF.

The V gene is TRBV21-1, the J gene TRBJ2-1; the table gives TRBD2 as D, unverified against the DNA. TRBV21-1 is a listed pseudogene. The CDR3 runs to 22 residues. The CDR3 DNA is TGTGCCAGCAGCAAAGTTCGGATTGGAGACACAAGCCCGACGGGGTTATACAATGAGCAGTTCTTC. It codes for CASSKVRIGDTSPTGLYNEQFF.

The V gene is TRBV15, the J gene TRBJ2-7, with TRBD2 as a possible D gene (5 bases). With 5 bases removed from V and 0 bases from J, the gap between germline ends came to 17 bases. From germline, CDR1 is LNHNV and CDR2 YYDKDF (reference sequence). The CDR3 has 16 amino acids. CDR3 sequence: CATSAEEDSSSYEQYF. For the CDR3, the DNA is TGTGCCACCAGCGCAGAGGAGGACTCGAGCTCCTACGAGCAGTACTTC. The variable domain in full, with the rest retrieved from reference TRBV15 and TRBJ2-7, is DAMVIQNPRYQVTQFGKPVTLSCSQTLNHNVMYWYQQKSSQAPKLLFHYYDKDFNNEADTPDNFQSRRPNTSFCFLDIRSPGLGDTAMYLCATSAEEDSSSYEQYFGPGTRLTVT.

This clone has just a few counts. The chain is built from TRBV14 and TRBJ1-1; 9 bases are a match to TRBD1. CDR1 is SGHDN, CDR2 FVKESK, per germline. The junction had 9 bases not matched to a gene; V was cut back by 2 bases and J by 2 bases. The CDR3 extends over 17 amino acids. CDR3 sequence: CASSQTGGFGGNTEAFF. The CDR3 DNA reads as TGTGCCAGCAGCCAAACAGGGGGCTTTGGTGGTAACACTGAAGCTTTCTTT.

V and J are TRBV7-2 and TRBJ2-5; D uncertain. The CDR3 runs to 12 residues. Trimming took off 4 bases at V and 4 bases at J, with 7 bases between the two ends. The germline gives CDR1 SGHTA, CDR2 FQGNSA. CDR3 in DNA: TGTGCCAGCAGCTACAGAGGAGAGACCCAGTACTTC. Its protein product is CASSYRGETQYF.

The chain employs TRBV27 and TRBJ2-1, with D perhaps TRBD1 (5 bases). The ends were cut back, 6 bases at V and 0 bases at J, with 12 bases in the middle. The CDR3 has 15 amino acids. Germline V CDR1 and CDR2: MNHEY, SMNVEV (reference sequence). The CDR3 here is CASSPDRISYNEQFF. CDR3 nucleotide sequence: TGTGCCAGCAGCCCAGACAGAATCTCCTACAATGAGCAGTTCTTC.

In nucleotides, the CDR3 is TGTGCCAGCAGTTTTAGAAGTCACTATGGCTACACCTTC. Amino acid sequence: CASSFRSHYGYTF. The chain carries TRBV27 and TRBJ1-2; D is ambiguous. Germline V gene data show CDR1 as MNHEY and CDR2 as SMNVEV (reference sequence). The ends were cut back, 3 bases at V and 3 bases at J, with 8 bases in the middle. This CDR3 has 13 amino acids.

The chain combines TRBV19 with TRBJ1-1; no definite D call. The V gene lost 5 bases and the J gene lost 1 base, with 5 bases spanning the gap. This CDR3 spans 12 amino acids. CDR1 LNHDA and CDR2 SQIVND come from the germline V gene (reference sequence). DNA for the CDR3: TGTGCCAGTAGTCAACAGAACACTGAAGCTTTCTTT. Protein sequence: CASSQQNTEAFF. The full variable domain, completed using reference TRBV19 and TRBJ1-1, is DGGITQSPKYLFRKEGQNVTLSCEQNLNHDAMYWYRQDPGQGLRLIYYSQIVNDFQKGDIAEGYSVSREKKESFPLTVTSAQKNPTAFYLCASSQQNTEAFFGQGTRLTVV.

The gene calls are TRBV5-4 and TRBJ2-5, with 12 bases fitting TRBD2. The CDR3 has 16 residues. Germline assignment: CDR1 SGHNT and CDR2 YYREEE (reference sequence). J lost 5 bases, V lost 4 bases, and 9 bases had no gene match. The CDR3 nucleotides are TGTGCCAGCAGCGGACGGACTAGCGGGATTTTCGAGACCCAGTACTTC. The encoded protein is CASSGRTSGIFETQYF.

The V gene is TRBV20-1, the J gene TRBJ2-7; D call uncertain. V gave up 3 bases and J gave up 0 bases, with 12 bases separating them. This CDR3 region has 14 residues. CDR1 DFQATT and CDR2 SNEGSKA come from the germline V gene (reference sequence). The chain's CDR3 is CSASRRTYSYEQYF. The CDR3 DNA sequence: TGCAGTGCTAGTCGCCGGACGTACTCCTACGAGCAGTACTTC.

The chain is built from TRBV28 and TRBJ2-2, with D unclear. V lost 6 bases and J 8 bases, leaving 16 bases between the germline ends. The CDR3 has 14 residues. Germline CDR1 is MDHEN and CDR2 is SYDVKM. This chain's CDR3 is CASSFRKELGELFF. CDR3 bases: TGTGCCAGCAGCTTTCGAAAGGAATTGGGGGAGCTGTTTTTT.

The CDR3 DNA follows: TGTGCCAGCAGCCATAGGGGGTCGTCTAACTATGGCTACACCTTC. It codes for CASSHRGSSNYGYTF. The chain uses TRBV7-2 and TRBJ1-2; a possible D gene is TRBD1 (6 bases). The germline gives CDR1 SGHTA, CDR2 FQGNSA. V dropped 5 bases and J dropped 0 bases, with 13 bases sitting between them. The CDR3 is 15 amino acids. Variable domain in full (rest from reference TRBV7-2 and TRBJ1-2): GAGVSQSPSNKVTEKGKDVELRCDPISGHTALYWYRQSLGQGLEFLIYFQGNSAPDKSGLPSDRFSAERTGGSVSTLTIQRTQQEDSAVYLCASSHRGSSNYGYTFGSGTRLTVV.

This clone occurred a few times. The V gene is TRBV5-1, the J gene TRBJ2-7, with D perhaps matching TRBD2 (6 bases). The CDR3 has 15 residues. V was trimmed by 1 base and J by 1 base, leaving 12 bases between them. Germline V gives CDR1 SGHRS, CDR2 YFSETQ. CDR3 DNA: TGCGCCAGCAGCTTGTGGAAGGAGGGGTCCTACGAGCAGTACTTC. Translation gives CASSLWKEGSYEQYF.